The sequence of this T cell receptor beta chain was determined in a study of cytomegalovirus exposure and HLA in healthy donors. Study-wide results and caveats: The finding came from a later analysis; first-cohort TCR clusters tended to co-occur in the 130 or so validation repertoires. Despite most TCR sequences being rare, some public TCRs occurred in many donors.

The V gene end was trimmed by 3 bases and the J gene end by 3 bases; junction bases not matched to a gene: 2. The length of the CDR3 is 13 residues. CDR1 and CDR2 (germline): SGHTA, FQGNSA. Only in-frame clones appear in the TCRdb table, and some are missing; sequencing was by immunoSEQ multiplex PCR. The sample yields about 130,000 clones, approximately 82% seen once. Note on this clone: Its antigen remains unknown.

This clonotype was sampled from a man aged 25 to 40 in good health and CMV-seropositive. Material for sequencing was PBMCs. The chain couples TRBV7-2 to TRBJ2-7, with 7 bases identical to TRBD1. CDR3 in amino acids: CASSFRDSYEQYF. The CDR3 DNA reads TGTGCCAGCAGCTTTAGGGACAGCTACGAGCAGTACTTC.